One sample yielded the 16 T cell receptor beta chains listed below, sequenced in a study of cytomegalovirus exposure and HLA in healthy donors. Researchers ran the PCR with 60 Vbeta and 13 Jbeta primers. The data were produced by immunoSEQ multiplex PCR, yet TCRdb's version contains in-frame clones alone and is incomplete. The table has approximately 260,000 clones, just under 85% seen once. The specimen sequenced was PBMCs. The source of these receptors is a woman aged 40 to 50 in good health and CMV-seropositive.

This chain joins TRBV27 and TRBJ2-7, with D perhaps TRBD1 (5 bases). Germline V lookup: CDR1 MNHEY, CDR2 SMNVEV (reference sequence). The CDR3 runs 12 residues. Trimming took 6 bases from V and 2 from J, leaving 8 bases between them. CDR3 bases: TGTGCCAGCAGAAAGACAGCCTACGAGCAGTACTTC. Translation: CASRKTAYEQYF.

The CDR3 DNA reads TGTGCCAGCAGCCCCGGACAGGGCTCCTACAATGAGCAGTTCTTC. Encoded protein: CASSPGQGSYNEQFF. The chain combines TRBV7-8 with TRBJ2-1, with 8 nucleotides matching TRBD1. Germline-derived CDR1 and CDR2 are SGHVS and FQNEAQ. This CDR3 has 15 residues. V was clipped by 5 bases and J by 0 bases; unmatched bases: 3. Full variable domain (outside the CDR3, taken from reference TRBV7-8 and TRBJ2-1): GAGVSQSPRYKVAKRGQDVALRCDPISGHVSLFWYQQALGQGPEFLTYFQNEAQLDKSGLPSDRFFAERPEGSVSTLKIQRTQQEDSAVYLCASSPGQGSYNEQFFGPGTRLTVL.

The rearrangement links TRBV19 to TRBJ2-5, with D tentatively TRBD2 (5 bases). The germline V gene encodes CDR1 LNHDA and CDR2 SQIVND (reference sequence). V was clipped by 6 bases and J by 3 bases, with 17 bases between them. This CDR3 is 15 amino acids long. The CDR3: CASSHPGPGKETQYF. The CDR3 coding sequence is TGTGCCAGTAGCCACCCCGGGCCGGGGAAAGAGACCCAGTACTTC. Full variable domain (outside the CDR3, taken from reference TRBV19 and TRBJ2-5): DGGITQSPKYLFRKEGQNVTLSCEQNLNHDAMYWYRQDPGQGLRLIYYSQIVNDFQKGDIAEGYSVSREKKESFPLTVTSAQKNPTAFYLCASSHPGPGKETQYFGPGTRLLVL.

J is TRBJ2-7 and V is TRBV27, with 8 bases lining up with TRBD2. CDR1 is MNHEY and CDR2 is SMNVEV in the germline V gene (reference sequence). V lost 6 bases, J lost 2 bases, and 9 bases stayed unmatched. CDR3 length: 15 amino acids. The CDR3 coding sequence is TGTGCCAGCAGCCCAGAATCGGGACTAGCCTACGAGCAGTACTTC. This translates into CASSPESGLAYEQYF.

The V call is TRBV15, the J call TRBJ2-5, with 9 bases lining up with TRBD2. The CDR3 loop spans 16 amino acids. Trimming removed 0 bases from V and 3 bases from J; junction bases left unmatched: 5. CDR1 and CDR2 from the germline V gene are LNHNV and YYDKDF (reference sequence). CDR3 in amino acids: CATSRDRVAGEETQYF. For the CDR3, the DNA is TGTGCCACCAGCAGAGATAGGGTAGCGGGAGAAGAGACCCAGTACTTC. The full variable domain, rest sourced from reference TRBV15 and TRBJ2-5, is DAMVIQNPRYQVTQFGKPVTLSCSQTLNHNVMYWYQQKSSQAPKLLFHYYDKDFNNEADTPDNFQSRRPNTSFCFLDIRSPGLGDTAMYLCATSRDRVAGEETQYFGPGTRLLVL.

V is TRBV7-2 and J is TRBJ1-2; D remains unclear. This CDR3 comprises 11 residues. V lost 3 bases to trimming and J lost 4 bases, with 3 bases between them. Germline V gives CDR1 SGHTA, CDR2 FQGNSA. The CDR3 DNA follows: TGTGCCAGCAGCTTCTCCTATGGCTACACCTTC. Amino acids: CASSFSYGYTF.

The rearrangement uses TRBV19 and TRBJ2-1, with TRBD2 identical over 8 bases. The length of the CDR3 is 11 residues. CDR1 is LNHDA, CDR2 SQIVND, per germline (reference sequence). V was clipped by 8 bases and J by 9 bases; unmatched bases: 3. CDR3 sequence: CASRLATEQFF. DNA of the CDR3: TGTGCCAGTCGACTAGCGACTGAGCAGTTCTTC. Combining the CDR3 with reference TRBV19 and TRBJ2-1 gives the whole variable domain DGGITQSPKYLFRKEGQNVTLSCEQNLNHDAMYWYRQDPGQGLRLIYYSQIVNDFQKGDIAEGYSVSREKKESFPLTVTSAQKNPTAFYLCASRLATEQFFGPGTRLTVL.

V gene TRBV30 combines with J gene TRBJ1-1; D is ambiguous. Germline CDR1 reads GTSNPN; CDR2 reads SVGIG (reference sequence). The CDR3 spans 13 residues. Trimming left V 5 bases short and J 1 base short, with 11 bases between. CDR3 sequence (DNA): TGTGCCTGGGCCATCGGTACGAACACTGAAGCTTTCTTT. It specifies CAWAIGTNTEAFF.

CDR3 DNA sequence: TGTGCCAGCAGTCCGAGTATCGGGAATAATTCACCCCTCCACTTT. Translation gives CASSPSIGNNSPLHF. This chain links TRBV28 with TRBJ1-6; D unresolved. Trimming left V 5 bases short and J 5 bases short, with 13 bases between. Per the germline V gene, CDR1 is MDHEN and CDR2 is SYDVKM. The CDR3 sequence is 15 residues long.

The chain has TRBV11-3 and TRBJ2-1, with a possible D match to TRBD2 (5 bases). The length of the CDR3 is 16 residues. The V gene's germline CDR1 is SGHNT and CDR2 YENEEA. Trimming stripped 5 bases from V and 0 bases from J, with 14 bases between. CDR3 DNA: TGTGCCAGCAGCCGGCTGGACTGGTACTCCTACAATGAGCAGTTCTTC. Protein sequence: CASSRLDWYSYNEQFF.

CDR3 DNA sequence: TGTGCCAGCAGCTTGTCTTCTGGATGGAGGGGCACTGAAGCTTTCTTT. Translated, it gives CASSLSSGWRGTEAFF. This chain uses TRBV5-6 with TRBJ1-1, with a weak D call TRBD1 (5 bases). CDR1 is SGHDT, CDR2 YYEEEE, per germline. This CDR3 is 16 amino acids long. The V and J ends lost 1 base and 4 bases respectively, with 17 bases between them.

The V and J genes are TRBV27 and TRBJ2-7; D may be TRBD1 (6 bases). Germline V gene data show CDR1 as MNHEY and CDR2 as SMNVEV (reference sequence). This CDR3 has 14 residues. V dropped 2 bases and J dropped 6 bases, with 14 bases sitting between them. CDR3 loop: CASSLGQTGSEQYF. The CDR3, as DNA: TGTGCCAGCAGTTTAGGACAGACGGGGAGCGAGCAGTACTTC.

V and J are TRBV19 and TRBJ1-5, with TRBD1 matching over 7 bases. The CDR3 runs to 18 residues. J lost 0 bases, V lost 3 bases, and 11 bases had no gene match. Per the germline V gene, CDR1 is LNHDA and CDR2 is SQIVND (reference sequence). The CDR3 sequence is CASSMKPGGDISNQPQHF. CDR3 sequence (DNA): TGTGCCAGTAGTATGAAACCAGGGGGTGATATTAGCAATCAGCCCCAGCATTTT. Complete variable domain (other parts from reference TRBV19 and TRBJ1-5): DGGITQSPKYLFRKEGQNVTLSCEQNLNHDAMYWYRQDPGQGLRLIYYSQIVNDFQKGDIAEGYSVSREKKESFPLTVTSAQKNPTAFYLCASSMKPGGDISNQPQHFGDGTRLSIL.

The chain joins TRBV7-2 to TRBJ2-1; D ambiguous. V was pared by 0 bases and J by 10 bases, with 7 bases between. The CDR3 has 12 residues. The germline V gene has CDR1 SGHTA and CDR2 FQGNSA. The CDR3 DNA sequence: TGTGCCAGCAGCTTAGCCCGGCGGGAGCAGTTCTTC. This encodes CASSLARREQFF.

This chain connects TRBV7-2 to TRBJ1-5, with 8 bases identical to TRBD1. The germline gives CDR1 SGHTA, CDR2 FQGNSA. V was pared by 6 bases and J by 3 bases, with 4 bases of the junction left unmatched. This CDR3 contains 14 residues. The CDR3 nucleotides read TGTGCCAGCAGTACGGGACAGGCCAATCAGCCCCAGCATTTT. Amino acid sequence: CASSTGQANQPQHF.

Worth noting for this clone: At one end the junction does not follow the germline gene, possibly because of a read error. The chain is built from TRBV7-9 and TRBJ2-7; 13 bases align to TRBD2. Germline CDR1 and CDR2: SEHNR and FQNEAQ (reference sequence). The length of the CDR3 is 14 residues. CDR3 in amino acids: CSSSLGLAGSEQYF. The CDR3 region has the DNA TGTTCCAGCAGCTTGGGACTAGCGGGAAGTGAGCAGTACTTC. Full variable domain (remainder filled in from reference TRBV7-9 and TRBJ2-7): DTGVSQNPRHKITKRGQNVTFRCDPISEHNRLYWYRQTLGQGPEFLTYFQNEAQLEKSRLLSDRFSAERPKGSFSTLEIQRTEQGDSAMYLCSSSLGLAGSEQYFGPGTRLTVT.